This is a list of T cell receptor beta chains from one sample in a study of blood T cell repertoires in COVID-19. Profiled with immunoSEQ multiplex PCR; TCRdb holds only in-frame clones, not every one. The sample lists about 100,000 clones; around 85% were seen once. The sequencing sample was made of PBMCs or T cells enriched from blood (not recorded which). The receptors stem from a woman in her forties or fifties who had recovered from COVID-19. CDR3s include the opening cysteine and the closing phenylalanine or tryptophan. Fields, in order: V gene, clone size, CDR3 length, J gene, D gene, CDR3 DNA, CDR3 protein. D genes are given only for firm matches. Rows may omit the clone size; those that give it use once, few, many or a size class.

TRBV6-5	-	14	TRBJ2-7	-	TGTGCCAGCAGTCACCGAGATGTCGGGTACGAGCAGTACTTC	CASSHRDVGYEQYF
TRBV20-1	-	11	TRBJ1-5	-	TGCAGTGCCGTGACCGGGGGGGCCCAGCATTTT	CSAVTGGAQHF
TRBV6-4	-	12	TRBJ2-1	-	TGTGCCAGCGGTCTCGGGGATGGTGAGCAGTTCTTC	CASGLGDGEQFF
TRBV6-6	few	16	TRBJ2-1	TRBD2	TGTGCCCTCGGGAGGGCTAGCGGGGGGGCCACGAATGAGCAGTTCTTC	CALGRASGGATNEQFF
TRBV7-9	-	15	TRBJ1-2	-	TGTGCCAGCAGCTCCCTCGGGACTTCCCGTTATGGCTACACCTTC	CASSSLGTSRYGYTF
TRBV28	-	14	TRBJ1-2	-	TGTGCCAGCATTGTTGCCGGAAGGAGCTATGGCTACACCTTC	CASIVAGRSYGYTF
TRBV28	-	18	TRBJ1-5	-	TGTGCCAGCAGTCTTTGGGGAACCGGGACACATAGCAATCAGCCCCAGCATTTT	CASSLWGTGTHSNQPQHF
TRBV7-3	-	15	TRBJ2-3	-	TGTGCCAGCAGCTTAACGGGGGCTAAGGGTGATACGCAGTATTTT	CASSLTGAKGDTQYF
TRBV7-3	-	14	TRBJ1-1	TRBD1	TGTGCCAGCAGCCTACAGGGGGGAGGAACTGAAGCTTTCTTT	CASSLQGGGTEAFF
TRBV2	-	15	TRBJ1-4	TRBD1	TGTGCCAGCAGTAACTTGGGACAGCTAAATGAAAAACTGTTTTTT	CASSNLGQLNEKLFF
TRBV12-3/TRBV12-4	-	13	TRBJ2-5	-	TGTGCCAGCAGTTTCGGACAGAAAGAGACCCAGTACTTC	CASSFGQKETQYF
TRBV30	once	19	TRBJ1-5	TRBD1	TGTGCCTGGAGTGTCGAACGTAACAGCCGGGACAGGGTCCATCAGCCCCAGCATTTT	CAWSVERNSRDRVHQPQHF
TRBV13	-	16	TRBJ2-3	TRBD2	TGTGCCAGCAGCTCTACCAGACTAGCGGGGCAAGATACGCAGTATTTT	CASSSTRLAGQDTQYF
TRBV14	-	18	TRBJ2-5	TRBD2	TGTGCCAGCAGCCATGGACTAGCGAGAACCGCTCTACAAGAGACCCAGTACTTC	CASSHGLARTALQETQYF
TRBV5-1	once	14	TRBJ2-3	-	TGCGCCAGCAGTCAGGCGGGCCTTGAAGATACGCAGTATTTT	CASSQAGLEDTQYF
TRBV24-1	-	12	TRBJ1-4	-	TGTGCCACCGAACGGGAGACCGAAAAACTGTTTTTT	CATERETEKLFF
TRBV28	-	18	TRBJ1-6	-	TGTGCCAGCCTAGCCGGGCGGCTGACCAACTCCTATAATTCACCCCTCCACTTT	CASLAGRLTNSYNSPLHF
TRBV6-5	-	14	TRBJ2-3	-	TGTGCCAGCAGACCAGGTGGGGCACGGGGGTTGCAGTATTTT	CASRPGGARGLQYF
TRBV14	-	14	TRBJ2-7	-	TGTGCCAGCAGCCTACGACAGAGCTCCTACGAGCAGTACTTC	CASSLRQSSYEQYF
TRBV12-3/TRBV12-4	-	13	TRBJ1-1	-	TGTGCCAGCAGTAAACAGGGTTGGGCTGAAGCTTTCTTT	CASSKQGWAEAFF
TRBV5-1	-	15	TRBJ1-5	TRBD1	TGCGCCAGCAGCTTGACAGGGGGCAATCATCAGCCCCAGCATTTT	CASSLTGGNHQPQHF
TRBV7-3	-	14	TRBJ2-3	-	TGTGCCAGCAGCTTAGCAGGGAACACAGATACGCAGTATTTT	CASSLAGNTDTQYF
TRBV28	few	15	TRBJ2-3	-	TGTGCCAGCAGTATGCCGCAGCGGGGCACAGATACGCAGTATTTT	CASSMPQRGTDTQYF
TRBV9	-	14	TRBJ2-7	-	TGTGCCAGCAGCGTAGCAGGACAGTCCTACGAGCAGTACTTC	CASSVAGQSYEQYF
TRBV27	-	15	TRBJ1-2	TRBD1	TGTGCCAGCAGTCCCGGGACAGGGAGAATTCATGGCTACACCTTC	CASSPGTGRIHGYTF
TRBV18	-	15	TRBJ2-2	TRBD1	TGTGCCAGCTCACCAGACAGGGGGCTGCCCGGGGAGCTGTTTTTT	CASSPDRGLPGELFF
TRBV9	-	13	TRBJ2-5	-	TGTGCCAGCAGCGTAGACAGTAAAGAGACCCAGTACTTC	CASSVDSKETQYF
TRBV6-2/TRBV6-3	-	11	TRBJ1-2	-	TGTGCCAGCAGCGACAGCTATGGCTACACCTTC	CASSDSYGYTF
TRBV5-6	-	13	TRBJ2-1	-	TGTGCCAGCAGCTTTTTAACAGGGACTGAGCAGTTCTTC	CASSFLTGTEQFF
TRBV5-4	-	14	TRBJ1-6	TRBD1	TGTGCCAGCAGCCGCGAAGGGGGCAATTCACCCCTCCACTTT	CASSREGGNSPLHF
TRBV7-3	-	15	TRBJ2-1	TRBD2	TGTGCCAGCAGCTTAAGGCTAGCGGGAGGAACTGAGCAGTTCTTC	CASSLRLAGGTEQFF
TRBV28	-	15	TRBJ1-2	TRBD1	TGTGCCAGCAGTTTATTGAGACAGGGGTTTTCCGGCTACACCTTC	CASSLLRQGFSGYTF
TRBV7-9	once	14	TRBJ2-7	TRBD2	TGTGCCAGCAGGGAAGCGGGGGAGGCCTACGAGCAGTACTTC	CASREAGEAYEQYF
TRBV27	-	14	TRBJ1-1	-	TGTGCCAGCAGTAAACTACAGGGTGGGCCTGAAGCTTTCTTT	CASSKLQGGPEAFF
TRBV2	-	13	TRBJ1-1	TRBD1	TGTGCCAGCACCCAGGGGGGAATTTCTGAAGCTTTCTTT	CASTQGGISEAFF
TRBV5-6	once	15	TRBJ1-1	-	TGTGCCAGCAGCCCCGGGTGGCAGATGAACACTGAAGCTTTCTTT	CASSPGWQMNTEAFF
TRBV5-1	-	15	TRBJ2-5	TRBD2	TGCGCCAGCAGCTCAACTACTAGCGACCAAGAGACCCAGTACTTC	CASSSTTSDQETQYF
TRBV19	few	14	TRBJ1-6	TRBD1	TGTGCCAGTAACCCCGACAGGGGTAATTCACCCCTCCACTTT	CASNPDRGNSPLHF